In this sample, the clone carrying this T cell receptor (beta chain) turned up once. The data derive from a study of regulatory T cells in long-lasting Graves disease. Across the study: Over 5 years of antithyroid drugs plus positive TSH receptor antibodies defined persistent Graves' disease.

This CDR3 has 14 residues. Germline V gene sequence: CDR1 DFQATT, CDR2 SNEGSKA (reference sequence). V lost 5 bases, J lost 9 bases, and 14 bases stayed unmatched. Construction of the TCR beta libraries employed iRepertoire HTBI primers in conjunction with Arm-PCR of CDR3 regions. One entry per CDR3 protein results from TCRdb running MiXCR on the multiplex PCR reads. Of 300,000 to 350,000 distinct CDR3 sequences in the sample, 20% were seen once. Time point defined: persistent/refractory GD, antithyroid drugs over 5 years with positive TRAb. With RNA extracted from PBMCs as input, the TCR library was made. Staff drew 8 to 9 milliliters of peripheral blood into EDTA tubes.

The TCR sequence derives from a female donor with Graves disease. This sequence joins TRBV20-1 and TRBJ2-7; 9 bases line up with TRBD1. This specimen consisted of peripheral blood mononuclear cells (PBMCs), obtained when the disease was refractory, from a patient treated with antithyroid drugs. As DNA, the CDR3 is TGCAGTGCTCCCGGCGGACAGGGGATGTCAGTGCAGTACTTC. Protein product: CSAPGGQGMSVQYF.